The 32 T cell receptor beta chains below all came from one sample that was sequenced in a study of blood T cell repertoires in COVID-19. Sequencing was performed with immunoSEQ multiplex PCR; in TCRdb, only in-frame clones are kept and a portion is missing. The repertoire has 150,000 or so clones, about 86% of them found once; the top ten carry around 8.5%. The sequenced sample consisted of peripheral blood. These receptors came from a woman aged 55-69 years with acute or convalescent COVID-19.

The CDR3: CASSHATGGSNTGELFF. For the CDR3, the DNA is TGCGCCAGCAGCCACGCTACAGGGGGCTCGAACACCGGGGAGCTGTTTTTT. The chain links TRBV4-3 to TRBJ2-2; 9 nucleotides match TRBD1. Losses at the gene ends were 3 bases for V and 0 bases for J; bases not matched to a gene: 5. There are 17 residues in the CDR3. Per the germline V gene, CDR1 is LGHNA and CDR2 is YSLEER.

V is TRBV19 and J is TRBJ1-3; TRBD1 matches 9 bases. Trimming took 5 bases from V and 3 from J; bases not matched to a gene: 5. CDR3 length equals 15 residues. Germline CDR1 reads LNHDA; CDR2 reads SQIVND (reference sequence). The CDR3 DNA is TGTGCCAGTAGTCCGGACAGGGGATATGGAAACACCATATATTTT. Translation gives CASSPDRGYGNTIYF.

This clone was counted once. This chain joins TRBV9 and TRBJ2-5; TRBD2 matches 9 bases. The germline CDR1 and CDR2 sequences are SGDLS and YYNGEE. The CDR3 sequence is 15 residues long. V shed 1 base, J shed 4 bases, and the junction held 5 bases outside the gene matches. CDR3 DNA sequence: TGTGCCAGCAGCGTACAGGCGGGGGGGCTAGAGACCCAGTACTTC. This translates into CASSVQAGGLETQYF.

The genes are TRBV18 and TRBJ2-3; 11 bases are a match to TRBD1. The V gene end was trimmed by 3 bases and the J gene end by 3 bases; junction bases not matched to a gene: 2. The CDR3 covers 15 residues. Germline V lookup: CDR1 KGHSH, CDR2 LQKENI. The CDR3 protein is CASSPDRGRTDTQYF. CDR3 nucleotide sequence: TGTGCCAGCTCACCGGACAGGGGGCGGACAGATACGCAGTATTTT.

This rearrangement joins TRBV20-1 to TRBJ1-5; D gene ambiguous. There are 14 residues in the CDR3. The germline V gene has CDR1 DFQATT and CDR2 SNEGSKA (reference sequence). The germline V and J ends were trimmed by 3 bases and 0 bases, with 9 bases remaining between them. The CDR3 DNA is TGCAGTGCTAGTCAGGATTATAGCAATCAGCCCCAGCATTTT. It specifies CSASQDYSNQPQHF.

The rearrangement joins TRBV11-2 to TRBJ2-7, with D hard to call. V was shortened by 4 bases and J by 7 bases, with 20 bases between the two germline ends. The CDR3 consists of 15 residues. The germline V gene encodes CDR1 SGHAT and CDR2 FQNNGV. Written as DNA, the CDR3 is TGTGCCAGCAGCTCGTGGAACAGTTCCCTTAGGGAGCAGTACTTC. The encoded protein is CASSSWNSSLREQYF.

The chain links TRBV30 to TRBJ1-6, with D unclear. The CDR3 loop spans 16 amino acids. From germline, CDR1 is GTSNPN and CDR2 SVGIG (reference sequence). Trimming stripped 4 bases from V and 0 bases from J, with 13 bases between. The CDR3 bases are TGTGCCTGGAAGAAAGCTCTGAGCTCCTATAATTCACCCCTCCACTTT. This translates into CAWKKALSSYNSPLHF.

The chain combines TRBV7-8 with TRBJ1-1; a possible D gene is TRBD1 (6 bases). V dropped 1 base and J dropped 1 base, with 7 bases sitting between them. Germline-derived CDR1 and CDR2 are SGHVS and FQNEAQ. This CDR3 comprises 14 residues. The CDR3 DNA reads as TGTGCCAGCAGCTTAGACAGGGCGAACACTGAAGCTTTCTTT. Translating it yields CASSLDRANTEAFF.

V and J are TRBV28 and TRBJ1-3; no reliable D call. Germline CDR1 and CDR2: MDHEN and SYDVKM. CDR3 length: 13 residues. V was cut by 6 bases and J by 5 bases, with 11 bases left in between. The CDR3 spells CASSSGSRNTIYF. The CDR3 DNA reads as TGTGCCAGCAGCTCGGGGTCTAGAAACACCATATATTTT.

The chain carries TRBV6-5 and TRBJ2-7, with TRBD1 identical over 8 bases. After removal of 8 bases from V and 7 bases from J, the junction contained 13 bases not matched to a gene. Germline V gives CDR1 MNHEY, CDR2 SVGAGI. The CDR3 contains 14 residues. Here the CDR3 DNA reads TGTGCCAGCTCAGCCGGGACAGGACGGGCTGAGCAGTACTTC. Its translation is CASSAGTGRAEQYF.

The J gene is TRBJ1-1, the V gene TRBV3-1 (or the pseudogene TRBV3-2); D ambiguous. Germline CDR1 and CDR2: LGHDT and YNNKEL (reference sequence). This CDR3 spans 14 amino acids. Trimming took 0 bases from V and 13 from J, leaving 18 bases between them. Written as DNA, the CDR3 is TGTGCCAGCAGCCAAGATGTCGTTGGGCCCGTGGGTTTCTTT. It codes for CASSQDVVGPVGFF.

V gene TRBV19 combines with J gene TRBJ2-1, with 8 bases matching TRBD2. Trimming removed 3 bases from V and 3 bases from J; junction bases left unmatched: 1. The CDR3 covers 14 residues. The germline CDR1 and CDR2 sequences are LNHDA and SQIVND (reference sequence). The CDR3 DNA follows: TGTGCCAGTAGTATCGGGGGGGGCTACAATGAGCAGTTCTTC. It is translated as CASSIGGGYNEQFF.

Of note for this clone: The junction departs from the called germline gene at one end, perhaps through a read error. The rearrangement joins TRBV19 to TRBJ1-1, with D perhaps matching TRBD1 (6 bases). Germline CDR1 is LNHDA and CDR2 is SQIVND (reference sequence). This CDR3 has 14 amino acids. CDR3 amino acids: CASNIGGLNTEAFF. The DNA for the CDR3 is TGTGCCAGTAATATAGGGGGGCTGAACACTGAAGCTTTCTTT.

A note on this clone: The junction departs from the called germline gene at one end, perhaps through a read error. V gene TRBV2 combines with J gene TRBJ1-2, with TRBD1 matching over 9 bases. The length of the CDR3 is 16 residues. Looked up from germline, CDR1 is SNHLY and CDR2 is FYNNEI. The CDR3 nucleotides are TGTGCCAGCCGTGAAAGGCGGGGGACAGGGACCTATGGCTACACCTTC. As protein: CASRERRGTGTYGYTF.

The J gene is TRBJ2-1, the V gene TRBV20-1; 12 positions match TRBD1. The CDR3 runs to 17 residues. Trimming took 6 bases from V and 7 from J; bases not matched to a gene: 16. CDR1 and CDR2 from the germline V gene are DFQATT and SNEGSKA (reference sequence). CDR3 loop: CSASASFSGQGANEQFF. The CDR3, as DNA: TGCAGTGCCAGTGCTAGTTTTTCGGGACAGGGGGCGAATGAGCAGTTCTTC.

The genes are TRBV19 and TRBJ1-2; weak D call: TRBD1 (5 bases). V was cut by 2 bases and J by 1 base, with 8 bases left in between. The germline CDR1 and CDR2 sequences are LNHDA and SQIVND (reference sequence). There are 14 residues in the CDR3. DNA of the CDR3: TGTGCCAGTAGTATAAGGGGTTTTAACTATGGCTACACCTTC. As protein: CASSIRGFNYGYTF.

The rearrangement uses TRBV30 and TRBJ1-2; 10 bases match TRBD1. The length of the CDR3 is 14 residues. Germline assignment: CDR1 GTSNPN and CDR2 SVGIG (reference sequence). Unmatched junction bases numbered 6, after V lost 4 bases and J lost 4 bases. CDR3 region: CAWTWDRGGYGYTF. In DNA, the CDR3 is TGTGCCTGGACCTGGGACAGGGGAGGCTATGGCTACACCTTC.

The chain employs TRBV29-1 and TRBJ1-1; TRBD1 matches 7 bases. Germline V gives CDR1 SQVTM, CDR2 ANQGSEA. This CDR3 has 14 amino acids. V shed 4 bases and J 3 bases; nucleotides not matched to a gene: 8. The CDR3: CSVVPTGSYTEAFF. CDR3 DNA: TGCAGCGTTGTCCCGACAGGGTCGTACACTGAAGCTTTCTTT.

At least ten counts were recorded for this clone. The chain links TRBV12-3 or TRBV12-4 to TRBJ1-6; possibly TRBD1 for D (5 bases). V lost 6 bases to trimming and J lost 10 bases, with 13 bases between them. The CDR3 spans 13 residues. CDR3 loop: CASSDRRKSPLHF. The CDR3, as DNA: TGTGCCAGCAGCGACAGAAGGAAATCACCCCTCCACTTT.

This clone appeared once. V gene TRBV6-5 combines with J gene TRBJ1-1; D ambiguous. V lost 4 bases and J 4 bases, leaving 13 bases between the germline ends. The CDR3 loop spans 14 amino acids. The germline V gene has CDR1 MNHEY and CDR2 SVGAGI. In DNA, the CDR3 is TGTGCCAGCAGTTCCTCACCTTACGGCACTGAAGCTTTCTTT. It codes for CASSSSPYGTEAFF.

The V and J genes are TRBV4-1 and TRBJ2-1; 15 nucleotides line up with TRBD2. The CDR3 contains 16 residues. With V trimmed by 2 bases and J by 7 bases, 3 bases remained unmatched. Germline V gives CDR1 MGHRA, CDR2 YSYEKL. The DNA of the CDR3 is TGCGCCAGCAGCCAAACGGGACTAGCGGGGGGAAATGAGCAGTTCTTC. Its protein is CASSQTGLAGGNEQFF.

The sample holds a few counts of this clone. The chain links TRBV9 to TRBJ1-6, with 9 bases identical to TRBD1. The CDR3 runs to 15 residues. The ends lost 3 bases at V and 11 bases at J; junction bases unmatched: 9. Per germline, CDR1 SGDLS and CDR2 YYNGEE. CDR3: CASSALTGGLAPLHF. The CDR3 DNA sequence: TGTGCCAGCAGCGCCCTGACAGGGGGTTTGGCACCCCTCCACTTT.

On this clone: The junction does not match germline at one end; this may be a read error. V and J are TRBV11-2 and TRBJ2-7, with D tentatively TRBD2 (7 bases). The CDR3 runs to 16 residues. From germline, CDR1 is SGHAT and CDR2 FQNNGV. CDR3 nucleotide sequence: TGTGCCAGCTGCTTAGTTGGGGGGGCAGGAGGGGTCGAGCAGTACTTC. Translated: CASCLVGGAGGVEQYF.

The V and J genes are TRBV29-1 and TRBJ1-1; 7 bases are a match to TRBD1. Germline CDR1 is SQVTM and CDR2 is ANQGSEA. Germline trimming cut 7 bases from V and 0 bases from J; bases unmatched to any gene: 5. The length of the CDR3 is 13 residues. CDR3 coding DNA: TGCAGCGGCCTAGGACAGGTGAACACTGAAGCTTTCTTT. Residues: CSGLGQVNTEAFF. The whole variable domain, filled in from reference TRBV29-1 and TRBJ1-1, reads SAVISQKPSRDICQRGTSLTIQCQVDSQVTMMFWYRQQPGQSLTLIATANQGSEATYESGFVIDKFPISRPNLTFSTLTVSNMSPEDSSIYLCSGLGQVNTEAFFGQGTRLTVV.

This chain links TRBV28 with TRBJ1-5, with 11 bases that match TRBD1. Germline V gene sequence: CDR1 MDHEN, CDR2 SYDVKM. V trimming: 1 base; J trimming: 0 bases; junction bases outside the gene matches: 5. CDR3 size: 18 residues. This chain's CDR3 is CASSLLGTGGGSNQPQHF. The DNA for the CDR3 is TGTGCCAGCAGTTTATTGGGGACAGGGGGGGGTAGCAATCAGCCCCAGCATTTT.

The chain is built from TRBV30 and TRBJ1-3, with D tentatively TRBD1 (5 bases). The CDR3 is 14 residues long. CDR1 GTSNPN and CDR2 SVGIG come from the germline V gene (reference sequence). Trimming pared 2 bases from V and 3 bases from J, leaving 11 bases between. The CDR3 DNA follows: TGTGCCTGGAGTTACAGGACACTTGGAAACACCATATATTTT. This sequence encodes CAWSYRTLGNTIYF.

The gene calls are TRBV29-1 and TRBJ2-3; maybe TRBD2 (5 bases). The germline CDR1 and CDR2 sequences are SQVTM and ANQGSEA. V lost 4 bases, J lost 0 bases, and 5 bases lay in between. This CDR3 has 12 amino acids. The CDR3 loop reads CSVGRSTDTQYF. DNA of the CDR3: TGCAGCGTTGGGAGGAGCACAGATACGCAGTATTTT.

CDR3 bases: TGTGCCAGCAGTTGGACGGCAGGGGGGTCTGAAAAACTGTTTTTT. Translation gives CASSWTAGGSEKLFF. The rearrangement uses TRBV6-5 and TRBJ1-4; TRBD1 aligns across 7 bases. The CDR3 runs to 15 residues. Germline lookup yields CDR1 MNHEY and CDR2 SVGAGI. The V gene end was trimmed by 4 bases and the J gene end by 7 bases; junction bases not matched to a gene: 9.

This sequence joins TRBV5-1 and TRBJ2-7; no definite D call. Germline assignment: CDR1 SGHRS and CDR2 YFSETQ. The germline V and J ends were trimmed by 0 bases and 3 bases, with 16 bases remaining between them. CDR3 length equals 16 residues. The DNA of the CDR3 is TGCGCCAGCAGCTTGGATACCATTCTGAGCCGCTACGAGCAGTACTTC. It translates to CASSLDTILSRYEQYF.

The CDR3 region has the DNA TGTGCCAGCAGCTTGGTGCGTGGGCAGGGTTGGGGCTACACCTTC. This codes for CASSLVRGQGWGYTF. The chain links TRBV5-6 to TRBJ1-2; a possible D gene is TRBD1 (5 bases). Per germline, CDR1 SGHDT and CDR2 YYEEEE. V dropped 0 bases and J dropped 8 bases, with 17 bases sitting between them. This CDR3 has 15 amino acids.

The chain joins TRBV7-2 to TRBJ1-6; 9 positions match TRBD1. Trimming removed 2 bases from V and 10 bases from J; junction bases left unmatched: 3. CDR3 length: 14 amino acids. Looked up from germline, CDR1 is SGHTA and CDR2 is FQGNSA. In DNA, the CDR3 is TGTGCCAGCAGCTTAACAGGGGGCAGGTCACCCCTCCACTTT. This encodes CASSLTGGRSPLHF.

The chain recombines TRBV5-4 with TRBJ1-3; 9 nucleotides match TRBD1. Per the germline V gene, CDR1 is SGHNT and CDR2 is YYREEE (reference sequence). The CDR3 runs to 17 residues. V dropped 4 bases and J dropped 4; count of bases not matched to a gene: 12. The CDR3 loop is CASSNRDREVAGNTIYF. The CDR3 DNA sequence: TGTGCCAGCAGCAACCGGGACAGGGAGGTAGCGGGAAACACCATATATTTT. Full variable domain (remainder filled in from reference TRBV5-4 and TRBJ1-3): ETGVTQSPTHLIKTRGQQVTLRCSSQSGHNTVSWYQQALGQGPQFIFQYYREEENGRGNFPPRFSGLQFPNYSSELNVNALELDDSALYLCASSNRDREVAGNTIYFGEGSWLTVV.